This T cell receptor (beta chain) was found in a study of PD-L1 blockade in urothelial cancer. Looking at the study overall: Beginning in the mid-2010s, patients received atezolizumab, given as 1,200 mg intravenously every 3 weeks. Samples of blood were analyzed 3 weeks (second dose) and 6 weeks after treatment start. A median of roughly 130,000 T cells was found in the blood samples.

CDR1 SGHKS and CDR2 YYEKEE come from the germline V gene (reference sequence). This CDR3 spans 15 amino acids. Trimming removed 2 bases at V and 0 bases at J, with 10 bases between. Libraries were prepared by immunoSEQ multiplex PCR; TCRdb keeps only in-frame clonotypes and omits some of them. Of tens of thousands of clones listed, 85% to 95% are singletons. Sequenced here: PBMCs, sampled around atezolizumab (anti-PD-L1) treatment. The rearrangement links TRBV5-5 to TRBJ2-3, with D hard to call. This TCR was recovered from a man aged 55-75 years with urothelial cancer. Written as DNA, the CDR3 is TGTGCCAGCAGCTTTGCAACGACTAGCACAGATACGCAGTATTTT. Amino acid sequence: CASSFATTSTDTQYF.